The following is a T cell receptor (beta chain) sequence with its context. The target antigen is unknown. From germline, CDR1 is WSHSY and CDR2 SAAADI. Deletions cut 8 bases from V and 7 bases from J, with 12 bases between. There are 13 residues in the CDR3. These data belong to a study of T cells in Graves' hyperthyroidism and ophthalmopathy. Whole-study context: Initial diagnosis, before any treatment, was when peripheral blood was collected. The study's findings and limits: Blood held most thyroid clonotypes expanded above 0.001 frequency.

Amplification of TCR beta CDR3 regions was performed using RNA transcripts as template. The TCR CDR3 was amplified in a first-round RT-PCR using the HTBI primer set. In TCRdb, the multiplex PCR reads were re-called with MiXCR into one record per CDR3 protein. The data hold about 640,000 distinct CDR3 sequences, with less than 25% observed a single time. This TCR was sampled from a man aged 25 to 45 with Graves' ophthalmopathy. The rearrangement joins TRBV10-2 to TRBJ1-6; no clear D gene. Material for sequencing was blood. The chain's CDR3 is CASGEVGNSPLHF. CDR3 bases: TGCGCCAGCGGGGAGGTTGGGAATTCACCCCTCCACTTT.